Described below is a single T cell receptor (beta chain) sequence and its context. The sample is drawn from a study of Ad26.COV2.S vaccination and SARS-CoV-2 variants. Clones were sequenced by immunoSEQ multiplex PCR, and TCRdb holds only the in-frame ones, with some missing. The profile shows approximately 500,000 clones, roughly nine tenths of them singletons. Germline V gene data show CDR1 as MNHEY and CDR2 as SMNVEV (reference sequence). V was clipped by 0 bases and J by 0 bases, with 12 bases between them. The CDR3 is 18 residues long. As to treatment: roughly 18 received Ad26.COV2.S at low or high dose, single or two shots; 5 received placebo; per-sample allocation not given. Day 63 after the first vaccine or placebo injection was the time point for sampling.

The chain links TRBV27 to TRBJ1-6, with unresolved D. The sequencing here drew on peripheral blood, taken in a trial of Ad26.COV2.S vaccine versus placebo. The receptor was isolated from a person between 18 and 59 years old who received the Ad26.COV2.S COVID-19 vaccine or a placebo. CDR3 sequence reads: CASSLSARIRSYNSPLHF. CDR3 coding DNA: TGTGCCAGCAGTTTATCCGCCCGGATCCGCTCCTATAATTCACCCCTCCACTTT.